This T cell receptor beta chain emerged from a study of cytomegalovirus exposure and HLA in healthy donors. Study-level points and caveats: Most observed TCR sequences were rare, whereas some public TCRs were detected in many donors. Testing in vitro showed a few CMV-associated chains specific for CMV antigens. Some TCR beta chains (more than 150 of them) were listed as cytomegalovirus-associated.

This CDR3 is built from 15 residues. V lost 6 bases and J lost 0, with 14 bases in between. Germline loops: CDR1 LNHDA, CDR2 SQIVND (reference sequence). Unrecorded immune exposure was likely among donors, who were nominally healthy when sampled. About this clone: Its target is unknown.

The PCR used 60 Vbeta and 13 Jbeta primers. Method: immunoSEQ multiplex PCR; TCRdb's copy keeps in-frame clones and lacks some. The sample includes 150,000 or so clones, roughly four fifths seen only once; the top ten take 0.95% to 1.1%. The sequenced sample consisted of PBMCs. This receptor was identified in a woman in her 40s in good health and CMV-seronegative. V usage is TRBV19 and J usage is TRBJ1-2, with a tentative D call TRBD1 (5 bases). As DNA, the CDR3 is TGTGCCAGTAGCCCGACAGCCCCCGCTAACTATGGCTACACCTTC. It encodes CASSPTAPANYGYTF.